This T cell receptor (beta chain) was sequenced in a study of shared clonotypes between healthy human individuals. Study as a whole: A couple of women and a few men aged 18 to 49 served as donors. The study's findings and limits: Tissue TCR repertoires likely differ from these blood-only repertoires.

About this clone: Its antigen is as yet unknown. A far bigger clonotype differs at one base, so this is likely a read error. The sample carries other DNA sequences with the same CDR3.

Method: immunoSEQ multiplex PCR; TCRdb's copy keeps in-frame clones and lacks some. The sample has about 490,000 clones; 76% are singletons. The CDR3 has 17 amino acids. In germline, CDR1 is LNHNV, CDR2 YYDKDF (reference sequence). Study donors comprised healthy, HIV-negative adults devoid of recent acute infection or vaccination. Every one of the donors was a Caucasian adult that lived in Nashville, Tennessee. The receptor comes from a woman aged 40 to 50 in good health. Some clones in this sample may be carry-over from other donors' samples. Sequenced sample: PBMCs. The chain employs TRBV15 and TRBJ2-7, with 9 nucleotides matching TRBD1. CDR3 amino acids: CATSRDLIGQGTYEQYF. CDR3 coding DNA: TGTGCCACCAGCAGAGATCTCATCGGACAGGGGACCTACGAGCAATACTTC.